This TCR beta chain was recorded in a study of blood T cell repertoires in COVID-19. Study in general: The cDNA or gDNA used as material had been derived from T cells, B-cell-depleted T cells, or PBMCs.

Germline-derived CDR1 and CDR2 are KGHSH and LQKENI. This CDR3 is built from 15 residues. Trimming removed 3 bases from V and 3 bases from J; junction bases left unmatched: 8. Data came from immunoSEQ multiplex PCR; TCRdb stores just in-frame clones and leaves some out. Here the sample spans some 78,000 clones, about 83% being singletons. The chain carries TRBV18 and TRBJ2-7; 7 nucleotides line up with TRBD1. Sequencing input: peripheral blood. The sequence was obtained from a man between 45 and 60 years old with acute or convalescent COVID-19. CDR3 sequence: CASSPPGQLHYEQYF. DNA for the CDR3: TGTGCCAGCTCACCCCCGGGACAGCTTCACTACGAGCAGTACTTC.